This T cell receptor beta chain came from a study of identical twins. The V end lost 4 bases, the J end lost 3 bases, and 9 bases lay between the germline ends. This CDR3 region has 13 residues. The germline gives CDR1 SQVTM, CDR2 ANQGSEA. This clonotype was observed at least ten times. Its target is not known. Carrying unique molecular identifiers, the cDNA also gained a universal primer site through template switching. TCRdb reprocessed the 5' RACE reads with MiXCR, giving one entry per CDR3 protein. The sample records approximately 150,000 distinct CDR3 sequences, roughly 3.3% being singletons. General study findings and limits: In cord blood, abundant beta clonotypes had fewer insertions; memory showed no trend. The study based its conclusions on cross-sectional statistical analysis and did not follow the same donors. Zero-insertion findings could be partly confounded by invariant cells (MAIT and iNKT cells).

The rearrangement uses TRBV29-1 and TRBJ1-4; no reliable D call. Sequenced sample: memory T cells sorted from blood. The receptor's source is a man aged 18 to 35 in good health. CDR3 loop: CSVVSPANEKLFF. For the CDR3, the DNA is TGCAGCGTTGTTTCGCCGGCTAATGAAAAACTGTTTTTT.